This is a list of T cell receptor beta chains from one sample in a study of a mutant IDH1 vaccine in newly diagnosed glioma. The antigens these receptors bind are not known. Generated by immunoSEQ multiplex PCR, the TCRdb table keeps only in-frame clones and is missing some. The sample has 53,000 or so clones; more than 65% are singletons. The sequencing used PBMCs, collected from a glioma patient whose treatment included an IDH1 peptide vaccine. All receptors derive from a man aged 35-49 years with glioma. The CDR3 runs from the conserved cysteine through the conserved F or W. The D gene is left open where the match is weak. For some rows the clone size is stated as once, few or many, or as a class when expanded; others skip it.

TGTGCCTGGACAGTTAACTATGGCTACACCTTC	CAWTVNYGYTF	few	TRBV30	TRBJ1-2	.
TGCGCCAGCAGCTCGGTGACTAGCGGGGGGTCAGAGACCCAGTACTTC	CASSSVTSGGSETQYF	.	TRBV5-1	TRBJ2-5	TRBD2
TGTGCCAGCAGGACAGGACAGGGGCGGGGATTTGAAGCTTTCTTT	CASRTGQGRGFEAFF	.	TRBV6-5	TRBJ1-1	TRBD1
TGTGCCAGCAGTCAGGACAGGGCGAACACCGGGGAGCTGTTTTTT	CASSQDRANTGELFF	.	TRBV6-5	TRBJ2-2	TRBD1
TGTGCCAGCAGCGACAGGGGGCCCTACCCCTATGGCTACACCTTC	CASSDRGPYPYGYTF	.	TRBV2	TRBJ1-2	TRBD1
TGTGCCAGCAGCGGGACAGGGGTGATAGGCAATCAGCCCCAGCATTTT	CASSGTGVIGNQPQHF	.	TRBV2	TRBJ1-5	TRBD1
TGCAGTGCTAGAGAAAGCTACGAGCAGTACTTC	CSARESYEQYF	.	TRBV20-1	TRBJ2-7	.
TGCAGCGTTGAACTGGCGGGGGGGCTTGACGGGGAGCTGTTTTTT	CSVELAGGLDGELFF	.	TRBV29-1	TRBJ2-2	TRBD2
TGCGCCAGCAGCATTGGGACTAGGCCCTCTCAAGAGACCCAGTACTTC	CASSIGTRPSQETQYF	.	TRBV5-1	TRBJ2-5	TRBD2
TGTGCCAGTAGTATAGCCGGGACAGGCCACTCTGGGGCCAACGTCCTGACTTTC	CASSIAGTGHSGANVLTF	.	TRBV19	TRBJ2-6	TRBD1
TGTGCCAGCAGCTTAGTTGTGAACACTGAAGCTTTCTTT	CASSLVVNTEAFF	.	TRBV11-2	TRBJ1-1	.
TGCGCCAGCAGCTTCCCAGGACCAAACACTGAAGCTTTCTTT	CASSFPGPNTEAFF	.	TRBV5-1	TRBJ1-1	.
TGTGCCAGCAGCTCCGGACGGGTCCAAGAGACCCAGTACTTC	CASSSGRVQETQYF	.	TRBV7-7	TRBJ2-5	.
TGTGCCAGCAAACCGGGGGGGCCGTACGAGCAGTACTTC	CASKPGGPYEQYF	once	TRBV6-1	TRBJ2-7	TRBD2
TGTGCCAGCAGTGCGGACAGGGGGCGGGATTCACCCCTCCACTTT	CASSADRGRDSPLHF	.	TRBV6-5	TRBJ1-6	TRBD1
TGCGCCAGCAGCTTGGATGGGACAGAAATGACCGGGGAGCTGTTTTTT	CASSLDGTEMTGELFF	.	TRBV5-1	TRBJ2-2	TRBD1
TGTGCCAGCAGCTTAGGCAGGGGGCAAGAGACCCAGTACTTC	CASSLGRGQETQYF	.	TRBV7-2	TRBJ2-5	TRBD1
TGTGCCAGCAGTGAAAAGGCAGGGGAGGGCAATCAGCCCCAGCATTTT	CASSEKAGEGNQPQHF	.	TRBV6-1	TRBJ1-5	.
TGTGCCAGCAGTGACGTATGGGGTGATTCCAAAAACATTCAGTACTTC	CASSDVWGDSKNIQYF	once	TRBV2	TRBJ2-4	.
TGTGCCAGCTCACAACAGGACAGGGACTATGGCTACACCTTC	CASSQQDRDYGYTF	few	TRBV18	TRBJ1-2	TRBD1
TGTGCCAGCAGCGCAACAGGGGTGGGTAGCACAGATACGCAGTATTTT	CASSATGVGSTDTQYF	.	TRBV5-6	TRBJ2-3	TRBD1
TGTGCCAGCAGTTACTCGGGGGGTTCTGGAAACACCATATATTTT	CASSYSGGSGNTIYF	few	TRBV6-5	TRBJ1-3	.
TGCGCCAGCAGCTTGGCGGGGAGTAATAATTCACCCCTCCACTTT	CASSLAGSNNSPLHF	.	TRBV5-1	TRBJ1-6	.
TGCGCCAGCAGCTGGGGGACAGGCTCTGGGGCCAACGTCCTGACTTTC	CASSWGTGSGANVLTF	.	TRBV5-1	TRBJ2-6	TRBD1
TGCGCCAGCGCTCGGGGGGGACTTACCAGCTCCTACGAGCAGTACTTC	CASARGGLTSSYEQYF	.	TRBV5-1	TRBJ2-7	TRBD2
TGTGCCAGTAGTATCGCAGGGCTCAGCGAGCAGTACTTC	CASSIAGLSEQYF	.	TRBV19	TRBJ2-7	.
TGCGCCAGCAGCTTTTCGGACGCGGCGGGGGTACCCCTCCACTTT	CASSFSDAAGVPLHF	.	TRBV5-1	TRBJ1-6	.
TGTGCCAGCAGCCCTCATGACAGGAACACTGAAGCTTTCTTT	CASSPHDRNTEAFF	.	TRBV9	TRBJ1-1	.